This TCR beta chain came from a study of blood T cell repertoires in COVID-19. Overall study context: Acute-phase and convalescent COVID-19 samples originated in the United States, Italy and Spain. PBMCs, B-cell-depleted T cells, or T cells were the source of the cDNA or gDNA that made up the material.

In the original processing: Amplification of reference gene primers provided the estimated nucleated cell counts. Data came from immunoSEQ multiplex PCR; TCRdb stores just in-frame clones and leaves some out. That table gives V, J and clone size, and the DNA gave D and trimming. Of hundreds of thousands of clones in the sample, about 90% were seen once. Germline values: CDR1 LNHDA, CDR2 SQIVND (reference sequence). This CDR3 is 14 amino acids long. V trimming: 5 bases; J trimming: 3 bases; junction bases outside the gene matches: 3. The V gene is TRBV19, the J gene TRBJ2-2, with 7 bases lining up with TRBD1. Input material: peripheral blood. The origin of this receptor is a woman aged 25-40 years with COVID-19, enrolled during active disease. The CDR3 loop is CASSSGQYTGELFF. CDR3 sequence (DNA): TGTGCCAGTAGTTCGGGACAGTACACCGGGGAGCTGTTTTTT.